This TCR beta chain was identified in a study of Graves' ophthalmopathy and Graves' hyperthyroidism. Per germline, CDR1 SGHNT and CDR2 YENEEA. Trimming took 4 bases from V and 5 from J, leaving 11 bases between them. The CDR3 spans 13 residues. General study results and limits: Using 13 signatures, a model distinguished ophthalmopathy from stable hyperthyroidism, reaching about 87% sensitivity and about 81% specificity.

This clonotype was detected many times. What it recognizes is unknown. RNA transcripts served as template for amplifying TCR beta CDR3 sequences. Following a first-round RT-PCR that used HTBI primers, a second-round multiplex PCR was carried out. TCRdb reanalysed the multiplex PCR reads using MiXCR and keeps one entry per CDR3 protein. The table has approximately 410,000 distinct CDR3 sequences, just over 15% seen once. The source of this sequence is a woman aged 18-29 years with stable Graves' hyperthyroidism. V gene TRBV11-3 combines with J gene TRBJ2-5; a possible D gene is TRBD2 (6 bases). The sequenced sample was peripheral blood. The chain's CDR3 is CASSSRAGETQYF. The DNA of the CDR3 is TGTGCCAGCAGCTCTAGGGCGGGGGAGACCCAGTACTTC.